This T cell receptor beta chain was recovered during a study of blood T cell repertoires in COVID-19 (TCRdb year 2020). Regarding the study in general: Samples covering the acute and convalescent phases of COVID-19 were provided by collaborators in the United States, Italy and Spain. The prospective study material was composed of cDNA or gDNA derived from T cells, B-cell-depleted T cells, or PBMCs. Nearly every sample came with metadata listing a de-identified subject ID, COVID-19 status, age in years and sex. Subjects who had been exposed to COVID-19, were actively infected with it, or had recovered from it provided the deeply sampled blood TCRbeta repertoires that made up the dataset. Where available, HLA class I and class II types were taken from metadata supplied by the sample provider and were not determined by assay-based typing. The samples were drawn from two sources: the first 160 participants of the ongoing ImmuneRACE study, and 1,000 to 1,500 subjects contributed by 6 global collaborators. The repertoires were released in a freely available public database meant as a resource for research on the immune response to SARS-CoV-2.

The investigation overall reported the following: The amount of clinical and demographic metadata varied by source and participant and was provided uncurated.

With respect to this clone: Its antigen remains unidentified. The input lacks base qualities; no much larger clone sits a single base away.

Participants in the prospective study were enrolled through a virtual design, were aged roughly 18 to 100 years, and lived in 24 United States geographic areas. Cohort assignment in the prospective study relied on participant-reported clinical history from a screening survey and a study questionnaire. ImmuneRACE Cohort 3 recovered participants were defined by two consecutive negative NP/OP PCR tests, healthcare professional clearance, or symptom resolution. Mobile phlebotomists in the prospective study collected whole blood, serum and a nasopharyngeal or oropharyngeal swab from every participant. Additional blood draws and questionnaires over an approximately two-month period could optionally be provided by prospective study participants. Prospective study blood samples were shipped either frozen or at room temperature before DNA extraction. The cysteine opens and the phenylalanine closes a CDR3 of 14 amino acids. Only CDR3 DNA remains: 42 bases, in frame from the first base. V lost 4 bases and J lost 4 bases, and the count of bases not matched to a germline gene is 3. CDR1 is given as SNHLY and CDR2 as FYNNEI, both from the germline V gene.

TCRbeta CDR3 regions were amplified from genomic DNA by means of the immunoSEQ Assay, a bias-controlled multiplex PCR. The paper's processing steps were these. Within the assay, amplification of reference gene primers was used to estimate how many nucleated cells each sample contained. To quantify the absolute abundance of each unique TCRbeta CDR3 rearrangement, sequence reads were collapsed and filtered. For each sample, productive Simpson clonality was calculated as the square root of Simpson's diversity index across productive rearrangements. Here the immuneACCESS table is served through TCRdb, limited to in-frame sequences with V and J called. Missing clones are a known gap in these copies; in checked studies unresolved V genes cover under half, and the rest lacks a known reason. D and trimming come from the DNA, and the V and J calls and clone size come from that table. The sample yields over 140,000 clones; about three quarters were counted once. The top ten clonotypes cover around 3.2% of the sample.

This TCR was recovered from a woman between 50 and 59 years old who had recovered from COVID-19. This chain joins TRBV2 to TRBJ2-3; TRBD2 lines up with 9 middle nucleotides. Sequenced: PBMCs or T cells enriched from blood (not recorded which). For the CDR3, the sequence is CASSVVAGADTQYF. DNA sequence: TGTGCCAGCAGTGTGGTAGCGGGGGCAGATACGCAGTATTTT. The CDR3 plus the reference TRBV2 and TRBJ2-3 genes for the other parts give the full variable domain: EPEVTQTPSHQVTQMGQEVILRCVPISNHLYFYWYRQILGQKVEFLVSFYNNEISEKSEIFDDQFSVERPDGSNFTLKIRSTKLEDSAMYFCASSVVAGADTQYFGPGTRLTVL.